A single sample is the source of the 9 T cell receptor beta chains below, sequenced in a study of shared clonotypes between healthy human individuals. The repertoire was sequenced with immunoSEQ multiplex PCR; TCRdb's copy has only in-frame clones and lacks some. The sample yields 2 million to 2.5 million clones, approximately 96% seen once. Sequenced sample: naive CD4+ T cells sorted from blood. The subset here: CD45RA+ positively selected. The receptors here all came from a man aged 18-30 years in good health.

The chain links TRBV6-5 to TRBJ1-5; D is perhaps TRBD1 (5 bases). The CDR3 loop spans 14 amino acids. Trimming shortened V by 6 bases and J by 4 bases, and 13 bases separated the two germline ends. Germline CDR1 MNHEY, CDR2 SVGAGI. The CDR3 here is CASSPRGRNQPQHF. The CDR3 DNA follows: TGTGCCAGCAGCCCTCGGGGGAGGAATCAGCCCCAGCATTTT.

The J gene is TRBJ2-7, the V gene TRBV7-6; D uncertain. Trimming removed 3 bases at V and 3 bases at J, with 9 bases between. The CDR3 totals 13 residues. Germline CDR1 is SGHVS and CDR2 is FNYEAQ. CDR3 in amino acids: CASSFTDGYEQYF. The CDR3 nucleotides are TGTGCCAGCAGCTTTACAGACGGCTACGAGCAGTACTTC.

The chain links TRBV7-9 to TRBJ2-4, with D possibly being TRBD1 (6 bases). Per the germline V gene, CDR1 is SEHNR and CDR2 is FQNEAQ (reference sequence). The CDR3 consists of 14 residues. Trimming took off 0 bases at V and 9 bases at J, with 12 bases between the two ends. CDR3 loop: CASSLAQTTGIQYF. CDR3 in DNA: TGTGCCAGCAGCTTAGCGCAGACGACAGGCATTCAGTACTTC.

The gene calls are TRBV29-1 and TRBJ1-1; TRBD1 is a possible D gene (5 bases). V was shortened by 8 bases and J by 0 bases, with 13 bases between the two germline ends. CDR1 and CDR2 (germline): SQVTM, ANQGSEA. The CDR3 runs to 13 residues. The CDR3 loop is CSPGTLVNTEAFF. CDR3 nucleotide sequence: TGCAGCCCAGGGACGCTTGTGAACACTGAAGCTTTCTTT.

This clone was seen only once. The rearrangement joins TRBV7-2 to TRBJ1-1; D may be TRBD1 (5 bases). CDR3 length equals 14 residues. V was trimmed by 3 bases and J by 1 base, leaving 9 bases between them. Germline V gene data show CDR1 as SGHTA and CDR2 as FQGNSA. CDR3 in DNA: TGTGCCAGCAGCTTTCTCGGGGGGAACACTGAAGCTTTCTTT. It codes for CASSFLGGNTEAFF.

The V gene is TRBV29-1, the J gene TRBJ1-1, with 7 bases that match TRBD1. Germline CDR1 is SQVTM and CDR2 is ANQGSEA. The CDR3 contains 15 residues. Trimming took 4 bases from V and 1 from J; bases not matched to a gene: 9. This chain's CDR3 is CSVGRSGGENTEAFF. The CDR3 DNA follows: TGCAGCGTTGGAAGGTCAGGGGGGGAGAACACTGAAGCTTTCTTT.

The CDR3 sequence: CASSQENEQFF. Written as DNA, the CDR3 is TGCGCCAGCAGCCAGGAAAATGAGCAGTTCTTC. The chain employs TRBV5-1 and TRBJ2-1; D gene uncertain. Deletions cut 4 bases from V and 7 bases from J, with 6 bases between. Germline V gene sequence: CDR1 SGHRS, CDR2 YFSETQ. The CDR3 length is 11 residues.

This chain connects TRBV28 to TRBJ2-6; D possibly corresponds to TRBD1 (6 bases). The CDR3 is 15 amino acids. Germline loops: CDR1 MDHEN, CDR2 SYDVKM. V was shortened by 6 bases and J by 2 bases, with 11 bases between the two germline ends. The CDR3 DNA reads as TGTGCCAGCAGAACGACAGGCGCTGGGGCCAACGTCCTGACTTTC. This sequence encodes CASRTTGAGANVLTF.

The chain has TRBV30 and TRBJ2-7; tentatively, D is TRBD1 (6 bases). Trimming stripped 4 bases from V and 0 bases from J, with 10 bases between. The germline V gene has CDR1 GTSNPN and CDR2 SVGIG (reference sequence). This CDR3 has 13 residues. CDR3 bases: TGTGCCTGGATAGACAGGAGCTCCTACGAGCAGTACTTC. Its translation: CAWIDRSSYEQYF.